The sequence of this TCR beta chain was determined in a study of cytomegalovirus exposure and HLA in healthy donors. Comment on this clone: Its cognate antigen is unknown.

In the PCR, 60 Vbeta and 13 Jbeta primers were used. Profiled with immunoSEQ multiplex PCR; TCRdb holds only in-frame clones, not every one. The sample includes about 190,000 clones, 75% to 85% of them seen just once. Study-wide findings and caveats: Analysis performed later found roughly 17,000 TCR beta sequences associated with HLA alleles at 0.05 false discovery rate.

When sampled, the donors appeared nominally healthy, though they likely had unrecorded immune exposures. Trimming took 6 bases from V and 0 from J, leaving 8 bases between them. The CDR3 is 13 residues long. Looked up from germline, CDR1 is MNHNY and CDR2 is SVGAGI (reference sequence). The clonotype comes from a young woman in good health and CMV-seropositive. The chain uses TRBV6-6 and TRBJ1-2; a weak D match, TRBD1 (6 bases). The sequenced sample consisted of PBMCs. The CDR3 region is CASRDSTNYGYTF. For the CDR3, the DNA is TGTGCCAGCAGGGACAGCACTAACTATGGCTACACCTTC.